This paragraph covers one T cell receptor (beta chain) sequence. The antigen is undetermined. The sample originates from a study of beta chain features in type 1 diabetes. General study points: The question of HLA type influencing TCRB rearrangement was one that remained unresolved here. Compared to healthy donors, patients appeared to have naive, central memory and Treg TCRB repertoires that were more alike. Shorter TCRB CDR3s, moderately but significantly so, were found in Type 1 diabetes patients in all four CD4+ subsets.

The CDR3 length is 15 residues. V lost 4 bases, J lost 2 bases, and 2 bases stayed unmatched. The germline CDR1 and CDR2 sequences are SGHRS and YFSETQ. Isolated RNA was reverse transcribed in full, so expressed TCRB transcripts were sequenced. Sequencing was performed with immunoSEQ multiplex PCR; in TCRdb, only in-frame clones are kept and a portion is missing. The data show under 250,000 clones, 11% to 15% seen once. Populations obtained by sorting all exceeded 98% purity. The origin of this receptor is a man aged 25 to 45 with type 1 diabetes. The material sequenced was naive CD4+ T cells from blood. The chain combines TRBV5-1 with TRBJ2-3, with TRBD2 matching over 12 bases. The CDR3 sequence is CASSRTSGDTDTQYF. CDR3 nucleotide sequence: TGCGCCAGCAGCCGGACTAGCGGGGACACAGATACGCAGTATTTT.